The entry below describes one T cell receptor beta chain. This sample was taken from a study of T cell responses to AZD1222 COVID-19 vaccine. Germline V lookup: CDR1 ENHRY, CDR2 SYGVKD. The CDR3 has 14 residues. Germline trimming cut 6 bases from V and 5 bases from J; bases unmatched to any gene: 7. The data were produced by immunoSEQ multiplex PCR, yet TCRdb's version contains in-frame clones alone and is incomplete. The profile shows around 150,000 clones, roughly 89% of them singletons. The sample in question was peripheral blood, obtained on day 0 of AZD1222 vaccination. The source is an adult in good health. The rearrangement uses TRBV10-3 and TRBJ2-7; 10 bases map to TRBD2. The CDR3 here is CAIRGLAGANEQYF. In nucleotides, the CDR3 is TGTGCCATCAGGGGGCTAGCGGGGGCAAACGAGCAGTACTTC.